The following is a T cell receptor beta chain sequence with its context. V lost 6 bases, J lost 7 bases, and 6 bases stayed unmatched. The length of the CDR3 is 13 residues. From germline, CDR1 is MGHDK and CDR2 SYGVNS. The sample originates from a study of technical replicates of blood from a handful of donors. Produced via immunoSEQ multiplex PCR; TCRdb's table is partial and in-frame only. The sample gives tens of thousands of clones, more than 95% of which show up once; around 0.15% is in the top ten. The sequenced sample was T cells isolated from PBMCs. This TCR derives from a human donor in good health. The chain recombines TRBV25-1 with TRBJ2-7, with 10 nucleotides matching TRBD2. CDR3 coding DNA: TGTGCCAGCAGGGACCTGGGACTAGCGGAGCAGTACTTC. Encoded protein: CASRDLGLAEQYF.